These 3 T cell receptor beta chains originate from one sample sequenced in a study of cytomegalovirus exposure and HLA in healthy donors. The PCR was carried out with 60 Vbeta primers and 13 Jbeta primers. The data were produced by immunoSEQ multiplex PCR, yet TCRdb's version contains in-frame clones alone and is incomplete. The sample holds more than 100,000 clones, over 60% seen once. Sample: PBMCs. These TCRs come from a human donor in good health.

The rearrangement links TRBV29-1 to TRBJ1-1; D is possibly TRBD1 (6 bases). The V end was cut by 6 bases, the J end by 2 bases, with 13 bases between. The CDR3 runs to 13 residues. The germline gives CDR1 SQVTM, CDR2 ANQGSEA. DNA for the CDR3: TGCAGCGTCCCGGGACAATTAAACACTGAAGCTTTCTTT. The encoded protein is CSVPGQLNTEAFF.

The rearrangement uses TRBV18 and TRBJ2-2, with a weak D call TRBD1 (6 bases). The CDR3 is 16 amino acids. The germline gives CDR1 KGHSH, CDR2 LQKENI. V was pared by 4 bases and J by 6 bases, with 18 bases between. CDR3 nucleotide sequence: TGTGCCAGCTCACTTGGAAACCCAGGGGTCCCCGGGGAGCTGTTTTTT. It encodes CASSLGNPGVPGELFF.

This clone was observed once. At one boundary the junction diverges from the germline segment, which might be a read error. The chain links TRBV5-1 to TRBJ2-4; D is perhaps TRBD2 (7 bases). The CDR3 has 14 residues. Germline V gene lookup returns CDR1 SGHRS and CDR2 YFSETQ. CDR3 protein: CASSTGGGKNSQYF. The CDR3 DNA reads TGCGCCAGCTCGACGGGGGGCGGTAAAAACAGTCAGTACTTC.